Shown below are 12 T cell receptor beta chains from a single sample sequenced in a study of shared clonotypes between healthy human individuals. Generated by immunoSEQ multiplex PCR, the TCRdb table keeps only in-frame clones and is missing some. The sample holds approximately 320,000 clones, around 86% seen once. Sequenced: memory CD8+ T cells sorted from blood. Subset noted: CD45RO+ cells pooled with CCR7-negative TemRA cells. These receptors all stem from a man in his late teens or twenties in good health.

This clone has more than one count but fewer than ten. V is TRBV5-5 and J is TRBJ1-6; the D is unclear. The CDR3 length is 12 residues. The germline gives CDR1 SGHKS, CDR2 YYEKEE (reference sequence). The V and J ends lost 7 bases and 7 bases respectively, with 9 bases between them. CDR3 DNA sequence: TGTGCCAGCGCCCCGGAGAATTCACCCCTCCACTTT. It is translated as CASAPENSPLHF.

The chain recombines TRBV6-6 with TRBJ2-1, with a tentative D call TRBD1 (6 bases). CDR1 is MNHNY and CDR2 is SVGAGI in the germline V gene (reference sequence). Trimming removed 11 bases from V and 6 bases from J, with 14 bases in between. The length of the CDR3 is 12 residues. Written as DNA, the CDR3 is TGTGCCGGACAGAGCCCCTCCAATGAGCAGTTCTTC. Protein product: CAGQSPSNEQFF.

This sequence joins TRBV7-2 and TRBJ2-7; weak D call: TRBD2 (5 bases). The CDR3 is 17 residues long. Germline V CDR1 and CDR2: SGHTA, FQGNSA. The ends were cut back, 2 bases at V and 0 bases at J, with 17 bases in the middle. CDR3 in DNA: TGTGCCAGCAGCTTATTTAATCGGGGAGTTTCCTCCTACGAGCAGTACTTC. It yields the protein CASSLFNRGVSSYEQYF.

The V and J genes are TRBV7-9 and TRBJ2-7; 9 bases agree with TRBD1. This CDR3 has 13 residues. Per the germline V gene, CDR1 is SEHNR and CDR2 is FQNEAQ (reference sequence). V lost 4 bases to trimming and J lost 5 bases; unmatched junction nucleotides: 3. For the CDR3, the DNA is TGTGCCAGCAGCTCGGGACAGGGAAACGAGCAGTACTTC. Translating it yields CASSSGQGNEQYF.

Comment on this clone: Germline is not matched at one junction end, which may reflect a read error. V and J are TRBV6-5 and TRBJ2-6; D gene uncertain. This CDR3 comprises 13 residues. CDR1 is MNHEY, CDR2 SVGAGI, per germline. Here the CDR3 reads CASSNSGANVLTF. The CDR3 nucleotides are TGTGCCAGCAGTAACTCTGGGGCCAACGTCCTGACTTTC.

The chain combines TRBV29-1 with TRBJ1-2; D remains ambiguous. V was cut by 6 bases and J by 0 bases, with 11 bases left in between. CDR3 length: 13 residues. CDR1 SQVTM and CDR2 ANQGSEA come from the germline V gene. DNA of the CDR3: TGCAGCGTGAGGACTGACACTAACTATGGCTACACCTTC. It yields the protein CSVRTDTNYGYTF. The full variable domain, with the rest looked up from reference TRBV29-1 and TRBJ1-2, is SAVISQKPSRDICQRGTSLTIQCQVDSQVTMMFWYRQQPGQSLTLIATANQGSEATYESGFVIDKFPISRPNLTFSTLTVSNMSPEDSSIYLCSVRTDTNYGYTFGSGTRLTVV.

The chain uses TRBV5-1 and TRBJ1-1, with 8 bases aligning to TRBD1. Germline CDR1 reads SGHRS; CDR2 reads YFSETQ. Trimming at V came to 8 bases and at J to 1 base, leaving 4 bases not matched to a gene. The CDR3 has 13 amino acids. The DNA for the CDR3 is TGCGCCAGTGAGGACAGGGCGAACACTGAAGCTTTCTTT. Protein sequence: CASEDRANTEAFF.

To note about this clone: The sample holds other DNA sequences that translate to the same CDR3. Written as DNA, the CDR3 is TGTGCCAGCCGACCGGGGGGAGCGAACACTGAAGCTTTCTTT. This encodes CASRPGGANTEAFF. The V gene is TRBV6-5, the J gene TRBJ1-1, with D possibly being TRBD1 (5 bases). Per the germline V gene, CDR1 is MNHEY and CDR2 is SVGAGI. V gave up 8 bases and J gave up 1 base, with 14 bases separating them. The CDR3 length is 14 residues.

This chain joins TRBV28 and TRBJ1-5, with a possible D match to TRBD1 (6 bases). CDR3 length: 15 residues. Germline V gene data show CDR1 as MDHEN and CDR2 as SYDVKM. The V gene lost 3 bases and the J gene lost 0 bases, with 9 bases spanning the gap. The DNA for the CDR3 is TGTGCCAGCAGTTTGGCAGGGGATAGCAATCAGCCCCAGCATTTT. Protein: CASSLAGDSNQPQHF.

Only one count was recorded for this clone. V usage is TRBV13 and J usage is TRBJ2-7; D tentatively reads TRBD1 or TRBD2 (7 bases each). V was cut by 1 base and J by 0 bases, with 13 bases left in between. Germline V gives CDR1 PRHDT, CDR2 FYEKMQ (reference sequence). The CDR3 extends over 16 amino acids. DNA of the CDR3: TGTGCCAGCAGCTTAGTAGGGGGCGGGAGCTCCTACGAGCAGTACTTC. This sequence encodes CASSLVGGGSSYEQYF.

The rearrangement joins TRBV13 to TRBJ1-5; D remains unclear. The CDR3 covers 15 residues. Germline CDR1 is PRHDT and CDR2 is FYEKMQ (reference sequence). Between the trimmed V and J ends, which lost 0 bases and 7 bases, there was a span of 13 bases. CDR3 DNA: TGTGCCAGCAGCTTAGGCATGGAGGGCCTGCAGCCCCAGCATTTT. Residues: CASSLGMEGLQPQHF.

In its sample, this clone was seen many times. This chain connects TRBV30 to TRBJ2-2; unclear D gene. The CDR3 extends over 15 amino acids. The V gene's germline CDR1 is GTSNPN and CDR2 SVGIG (reference sequence). Trimming cost V 3 bases and J 3 bases, with 14 bases left between them. The CDR3 region has the DNA TGTGCCTGGAGCCCTCCCGGACGGGACACCGGGGAGCTGTTTTTT. Its protein is CAWSPPGRDTGELFF.